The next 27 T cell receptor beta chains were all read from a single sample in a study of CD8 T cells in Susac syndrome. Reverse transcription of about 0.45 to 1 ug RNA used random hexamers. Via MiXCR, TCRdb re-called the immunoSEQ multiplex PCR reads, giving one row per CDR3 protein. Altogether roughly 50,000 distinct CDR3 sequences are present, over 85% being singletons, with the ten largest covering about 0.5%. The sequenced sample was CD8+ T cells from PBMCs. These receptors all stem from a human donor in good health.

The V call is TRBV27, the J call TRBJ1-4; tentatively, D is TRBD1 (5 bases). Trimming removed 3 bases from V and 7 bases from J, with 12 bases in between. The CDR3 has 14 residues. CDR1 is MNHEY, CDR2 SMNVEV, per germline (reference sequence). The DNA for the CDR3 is TGTGCCAGCAGTTTCGCGGGGGATGGTGAAAAACTGTTTTTT. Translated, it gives CASSFAGDGEKLFF.

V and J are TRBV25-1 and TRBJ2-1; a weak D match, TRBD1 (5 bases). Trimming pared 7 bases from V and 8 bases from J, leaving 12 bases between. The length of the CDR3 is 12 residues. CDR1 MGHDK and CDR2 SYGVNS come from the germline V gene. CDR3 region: CASIGQGDEQFF. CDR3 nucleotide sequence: TGTGCCAGCATCGGGCAGGGCGATGAGCAGTTCTTC. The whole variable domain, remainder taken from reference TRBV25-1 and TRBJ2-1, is EADIYQTPRYLVIGTGKKITLECSQTMGHDKMYWYQQDPGMELHLIHYSYGVNSTEKGDLSSESTVSRIRTEHFPLTLESARPSHTSQYLCASIGQGDEQFFGPGTRLTVL.

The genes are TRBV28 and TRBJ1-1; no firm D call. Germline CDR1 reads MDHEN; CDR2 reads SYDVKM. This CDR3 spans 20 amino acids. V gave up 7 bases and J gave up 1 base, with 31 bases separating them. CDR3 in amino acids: CASTLTYPRKLKYPNTEAFF. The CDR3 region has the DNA TGTGCCAGCACCCTTACCTACCCCCGCAAACTCAAGTATCCGAACACTGAAGCTTTCTTT.

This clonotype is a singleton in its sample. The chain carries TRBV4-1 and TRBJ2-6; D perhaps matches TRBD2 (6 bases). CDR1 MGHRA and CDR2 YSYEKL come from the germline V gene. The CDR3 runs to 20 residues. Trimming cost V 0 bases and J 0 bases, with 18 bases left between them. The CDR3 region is CASSQDRGERASSGANVLTF. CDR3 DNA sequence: TGCGCCAGCAGCCAAGATCGTGGGGAGCGGGCCAGCTCTGGGGCCAACGTCCTGACTTTC.

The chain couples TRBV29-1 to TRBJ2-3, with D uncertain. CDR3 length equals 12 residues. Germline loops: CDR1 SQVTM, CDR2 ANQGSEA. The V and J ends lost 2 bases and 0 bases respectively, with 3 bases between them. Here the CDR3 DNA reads TGCAGCGTTGAACCTAGCACAGATACGCAGTATTTT. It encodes CSVEPSTDTQYF.

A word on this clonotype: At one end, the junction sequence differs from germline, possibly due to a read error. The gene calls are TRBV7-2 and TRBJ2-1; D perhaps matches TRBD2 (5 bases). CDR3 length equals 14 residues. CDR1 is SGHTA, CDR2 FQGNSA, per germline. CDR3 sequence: CSSSFKWRAAKQFF. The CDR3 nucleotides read TGTTCCAGCAGCTTTAAGTGGCGGGCGGCTAAGCAGTTCTTC.

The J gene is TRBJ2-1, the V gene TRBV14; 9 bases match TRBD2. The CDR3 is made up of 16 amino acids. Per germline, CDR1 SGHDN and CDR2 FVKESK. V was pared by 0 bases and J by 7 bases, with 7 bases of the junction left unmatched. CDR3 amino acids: CASSQERAGGGNEQFF. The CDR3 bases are TGTGCCAGCAGCCAAGAGAGAGCGGGAGGCGGGAATGAGCAGTTCTTC. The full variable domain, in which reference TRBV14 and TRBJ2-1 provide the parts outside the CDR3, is EAGVTQFPSHSVIEKGQTVTLRCDPISGHDNLYWYRRVMGKEIKFLLHFVKESKQDESGMPNNRFLAERTGGTYSTLKVQPAELEDSGVYFCASSQERAGGGNEQFFGPGTRLTVL.

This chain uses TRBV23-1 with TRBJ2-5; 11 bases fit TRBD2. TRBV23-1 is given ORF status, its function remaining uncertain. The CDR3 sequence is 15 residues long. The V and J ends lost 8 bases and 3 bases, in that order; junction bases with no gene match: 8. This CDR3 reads CASPPGLAAEETQYF. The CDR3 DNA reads TGCGCCAGCCCCCCGGGACTAGCGGCAGAAGAGACCCAGTACTTC.

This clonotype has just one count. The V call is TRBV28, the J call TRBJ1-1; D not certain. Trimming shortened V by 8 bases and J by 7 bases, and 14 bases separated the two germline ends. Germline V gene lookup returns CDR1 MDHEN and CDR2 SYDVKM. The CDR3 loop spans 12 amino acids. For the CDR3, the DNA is TGTGCCAGCCGATTACGGAGGGATGAAGCTTTCTTT. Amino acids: CASRLRRDEAFF. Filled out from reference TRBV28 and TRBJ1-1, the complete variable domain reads DVKVTQSSRYLVKRTGEKVFLECVQDMDHENMFWYRQDPGLGLRLIYFSYDVKMKEKGDIPEGYSVSREKKERFSLILESASTNQTSMYLCASRLRRDEAFFGQGTRLTVV.

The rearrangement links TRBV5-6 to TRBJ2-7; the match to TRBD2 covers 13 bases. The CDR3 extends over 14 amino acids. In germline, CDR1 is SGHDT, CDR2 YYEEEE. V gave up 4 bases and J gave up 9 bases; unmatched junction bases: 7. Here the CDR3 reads CASSLGLAGAAQYF. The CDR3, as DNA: TGTGCCAGCAGCCTAGGACTAGCGGGAGCGGCGCAGTACTTC.

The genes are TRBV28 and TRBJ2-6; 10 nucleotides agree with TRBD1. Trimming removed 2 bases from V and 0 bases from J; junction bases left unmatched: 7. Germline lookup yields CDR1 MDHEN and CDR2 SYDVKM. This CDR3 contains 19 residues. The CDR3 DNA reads TGTGCCAGCAGTTTAGAATGGGACAGGGGAAGCTCTGGGGCCAACGTCCTGACTTTC. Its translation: CASSLEWDRGSSGANVLTF.

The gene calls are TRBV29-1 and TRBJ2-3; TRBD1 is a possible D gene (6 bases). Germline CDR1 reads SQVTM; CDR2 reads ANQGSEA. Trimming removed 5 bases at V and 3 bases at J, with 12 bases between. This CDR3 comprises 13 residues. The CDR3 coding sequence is TGCAGCGTTCCAGGGGTCCCAACAGATACGCAGTATTTT. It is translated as CSVPGVPTDTQYF.

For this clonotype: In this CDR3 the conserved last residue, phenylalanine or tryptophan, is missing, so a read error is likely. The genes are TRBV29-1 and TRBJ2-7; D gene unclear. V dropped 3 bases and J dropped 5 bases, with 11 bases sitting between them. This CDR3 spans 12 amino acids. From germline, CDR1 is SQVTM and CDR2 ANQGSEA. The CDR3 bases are TGCAGCGTTGATGGACCAACTGACGAGCAGTACCTC. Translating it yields CSVDGPTDEQYL.

In DNA, the CDR3 is TGTGCCAGCAGTTTCGATTTGCCCGCAGGGCCCTACACCTTC. Protein product: CASSFDLPAGPYTF. The genes are TRBV7-9 and TRBJ1-2; D is possibly TRBD1 (5 bases). The CDR3 loop spans 14 amino acids. Germline V gives CDR1 SEHNR, CDR2 FQNEAQ (reference sequence). The V gene lost 6 bases and the J gene lost 10 bases, with 21 bases spanning the gap.

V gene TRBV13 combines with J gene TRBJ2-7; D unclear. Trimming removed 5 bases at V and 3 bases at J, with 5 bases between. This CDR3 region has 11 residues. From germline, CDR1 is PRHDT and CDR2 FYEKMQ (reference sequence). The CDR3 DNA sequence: TGTGCCAGCAGCGCCCACTACGAGCAGTACTTC. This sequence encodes CASSAHYEQYF.

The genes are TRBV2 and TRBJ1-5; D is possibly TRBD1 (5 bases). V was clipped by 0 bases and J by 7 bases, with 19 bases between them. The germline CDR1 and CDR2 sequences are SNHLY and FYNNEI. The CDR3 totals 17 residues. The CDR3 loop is CASSEAGSREVGQPQHF. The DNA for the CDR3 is TGTGCCAGCAGTGAAGCGGGGAGCAGGGAAGTAGGGCAGCCCCAGCATTTT.

CDR3 in amino acids: CASSSLAAASYNEQFF. In DNA form, the CDR3 reads TGTGCCAGCAGTTCCTTAGCGGCCGCCTCCTACAATGAGCAGTTCTTC. The chain uses TRBV28 and TRBJ2-1, with D perhaps TRBD2 (6 bases). The V gene lost 4 bases and the J gene lost 0 bases, with 13 bases spanning the gap. This CDR3 spans 16 amino acids. Germline values: CDR1 MDHEN, CDR2 SYDVKM.

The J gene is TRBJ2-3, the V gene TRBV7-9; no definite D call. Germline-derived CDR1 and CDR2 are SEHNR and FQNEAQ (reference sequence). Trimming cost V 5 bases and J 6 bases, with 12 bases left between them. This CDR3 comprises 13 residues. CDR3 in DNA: TGTGCCAGCAGCGAAGCTAACGGGGATACGCAGTATTTT. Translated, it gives CASSEANGDTQYF. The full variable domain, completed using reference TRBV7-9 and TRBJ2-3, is DTGVSQNPRHKITKRGQNVTFRCDPISEHNRLYWYRQTLGQGPEFLTYFQNEAQLEKSRLLSDRFSAERPKGSFSTLEIQRTEQGDSAMYLCASSEANGDTQYFGPGTRLTVL.

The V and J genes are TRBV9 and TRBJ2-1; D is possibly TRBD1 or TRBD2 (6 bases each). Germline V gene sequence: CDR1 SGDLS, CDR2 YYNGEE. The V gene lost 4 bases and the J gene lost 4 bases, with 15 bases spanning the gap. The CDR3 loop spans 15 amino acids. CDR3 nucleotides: TGTGCCAGCAGCCTCAGCGGAGGGGGTTACAATGAGCAGTTCTTC. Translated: CASSLSGGGYNEQFF. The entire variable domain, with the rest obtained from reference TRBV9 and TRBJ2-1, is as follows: DSGVTQTPKHLITATGQRVTLRCSPRSGDLSVYWYQQSLDQGLQFLIQYYNGEERAKGNILERFSAQQFPDLHSELNLSSLELGDSALYFCASSLSGGGYNEQFFGPGTRLTVL.

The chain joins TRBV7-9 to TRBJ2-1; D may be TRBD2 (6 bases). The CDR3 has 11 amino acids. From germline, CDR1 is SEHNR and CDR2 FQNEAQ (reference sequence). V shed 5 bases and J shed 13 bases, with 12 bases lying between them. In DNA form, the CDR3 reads TGTGCCAGCAGCCTAGGGGACTTCCAGTTCTTC. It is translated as CASSLGDFQFF.

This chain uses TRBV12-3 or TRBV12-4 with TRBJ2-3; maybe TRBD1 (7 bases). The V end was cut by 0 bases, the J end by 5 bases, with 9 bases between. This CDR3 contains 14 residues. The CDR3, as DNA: TGTGCCAGCAGTTTAGCGCAGGGGGGAGATACGCAGTATTTT. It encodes CASSLAQGGDTQYF.

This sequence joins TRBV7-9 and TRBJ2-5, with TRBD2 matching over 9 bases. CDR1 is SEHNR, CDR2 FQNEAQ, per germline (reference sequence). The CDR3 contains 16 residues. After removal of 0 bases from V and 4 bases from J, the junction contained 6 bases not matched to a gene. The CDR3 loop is CASSLASGSPGETQYF. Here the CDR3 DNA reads TGTGCCAGCAGCTTAGCTAGCGGGAGTCCGGGAGAGACCCAGTACTTC.

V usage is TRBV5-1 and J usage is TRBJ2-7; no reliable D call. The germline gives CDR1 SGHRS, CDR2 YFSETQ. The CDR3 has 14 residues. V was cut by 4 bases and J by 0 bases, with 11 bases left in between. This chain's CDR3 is CASSPGLSSYEQYF. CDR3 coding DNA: TGCGCCAGCAGCCCGGGCCTGAGCTCCTACGAGCAGTACTTC.

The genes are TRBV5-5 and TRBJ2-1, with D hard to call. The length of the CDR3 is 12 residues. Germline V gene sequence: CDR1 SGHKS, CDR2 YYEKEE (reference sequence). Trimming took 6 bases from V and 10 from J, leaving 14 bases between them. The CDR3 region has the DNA TGTGCCAGCAACCAAGGTCGTTACGAGCAGTTCTTC. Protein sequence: CASNQGRYEQFF.

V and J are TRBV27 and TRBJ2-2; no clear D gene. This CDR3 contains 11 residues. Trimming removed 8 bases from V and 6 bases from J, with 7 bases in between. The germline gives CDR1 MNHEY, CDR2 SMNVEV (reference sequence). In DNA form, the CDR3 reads TGTGCCAGCTCCCGGGCCGGGGAGCTGTTTTTT. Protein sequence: CASSRAGELFF.

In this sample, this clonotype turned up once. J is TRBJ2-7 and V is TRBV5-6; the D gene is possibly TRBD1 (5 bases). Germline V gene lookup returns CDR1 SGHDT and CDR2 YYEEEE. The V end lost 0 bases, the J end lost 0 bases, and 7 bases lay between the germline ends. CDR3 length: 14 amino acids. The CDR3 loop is CASSLGGASYEQYF. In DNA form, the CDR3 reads TGTGCCAGCAGCTTGGGGGGCGCCTCCTACGAGCAGTACTTC.

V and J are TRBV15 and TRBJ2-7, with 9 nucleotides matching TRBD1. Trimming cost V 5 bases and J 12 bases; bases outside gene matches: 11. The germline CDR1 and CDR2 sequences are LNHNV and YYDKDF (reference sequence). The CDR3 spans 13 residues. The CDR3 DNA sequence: TGTGCCACCAGCGCGGGACAGGGACCTAACGCGTACTTC. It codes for CATSAGQGPNAYF.